This T cell receptor beta chain was recovered during a study of HIV-infected patients and healthy controls. The CDR3 length is 16 residues. CDR1 and CDR2 (germline): SGHVS, FQNEAQ. The germline V and J ends were trimmed by 2 bases and 4 bases, with 17 bases remaining between them. Roughly three months, about 14 weeks, into antiretroviral therapy, follow-up blood was collected. All unsorted peripheral T cells were captured because whole blood was used without fractionation. This clonotype is termed medium-sized (0.01 to 0.1%). cDNA was made from 400 to 500 ng RNA using alpha and beta constant primers. Each of the alpha and beta chains got its own library through chain-specific third strand synthesis with indices. MiXCR, applied by TCRdb to the 5' RACE reads, yields one record per CDR3 protein. The sample lists approximately 6,600 distinct CDR3 sequences, 8% to 13% occurring once.

The sequencing here drew on blood, taken during antiretroviral therapy. The V gene is TRBV7-8, the J gene TRBJ1-1; no firm D call. This receptor was obtained from an adult with HIV infection. The CDR3 bases are TGTGCCAGCAGCTTAAAATTTGAGGCGGCGGGCACTGAAGCTTTCTTT. Translating gives CASSLKFEAAGTEAFF.